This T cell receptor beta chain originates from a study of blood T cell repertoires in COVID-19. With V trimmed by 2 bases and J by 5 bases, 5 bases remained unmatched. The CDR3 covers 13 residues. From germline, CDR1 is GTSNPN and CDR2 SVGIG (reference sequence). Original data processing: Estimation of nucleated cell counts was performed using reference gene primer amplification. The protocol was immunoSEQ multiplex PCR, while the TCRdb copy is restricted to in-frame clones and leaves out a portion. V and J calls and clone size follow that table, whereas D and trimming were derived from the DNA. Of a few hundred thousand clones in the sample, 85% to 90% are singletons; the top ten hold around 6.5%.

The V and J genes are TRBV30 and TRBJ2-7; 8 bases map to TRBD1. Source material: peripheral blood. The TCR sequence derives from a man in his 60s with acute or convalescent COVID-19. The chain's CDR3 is CAWSLQGGHEQYF. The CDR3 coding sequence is TGTGCCTGGAGTTTACAGGGGGGACACGAGCAGTACTTC. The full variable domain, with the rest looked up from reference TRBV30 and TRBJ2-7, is SQTIHQWPATLVQPVGSPLSLECTVEGTSNPNLYWYRQAAGRGLQLLFYSVGIGQISSEVPQNLSASRPQDRQFILSSKKLLLSDSGFYLCAWSLQGGHEQYFGPGTRLTVT.